This entry features one T cell receptor (beta chain) sequence. The data were obtained in a study of T cell responses to AZD1222 COVID-19 vaccine. Data came from immunoSEQ multiplex PCR; TCRdb stores just in-frame clones and leaves some out. Of roughly 55,000 clones in the sample, 89% are singletons; the top ten hold around 2%. The sample consisted of peripheral blood, taken on day 0 of AZD1222 vaccination. The sequence was collected from an adult in good health.

The CDR3 is CASGPGQITDTQYF. CDR3 DNA: TGTGCCAGCGGTCCAGGACAGATCACAGATACGCAGTATTTT. The chain joins TRBV11-2 to TRBJ2-3; perhaps TRBD1 as D (6 bases). Germline CDR1 SGHAT, CDR2 FQNNGV. CDR3 length: 14 amino acids. V lost 8 bases to trimming and J lost 2 bases, with 14 bases between them.